This entry lists 19 T cell receptor beta chains sequenced from one sample in a study of blood T cell repertoires in COVID-19. Profiled with immunoSEQ multiplex PCR; TCRdb holds only in-frame clones, not every one. The data contain 110,000 or so clones, around 82% of them singletons. The sample consisted of peripheral blood. These receptors all come from a human donor in a cohort sampled during active COVID-19.

The CDR3 spells CASSLDRYYGYTF. As DNA, the CDR3 is TGTGCCAGCAGCTTGGACAGATACTATGGCTACACCTTC. V usage is TRBV5-6 and J usage is TRBJ1-2; unclear D gene. This CDR3 region has 13 residues. V lost 0 bases, J lost 3 bases, and 6 bases lay in between. Germline assignment: CDR1 SGHDT and CDR2 YYEEEE. Filled out from reference TRBV5-6 and TRBJ1-2, the complete variable domain reads DAGVTQSPTHLIKTRGQQVTLRCSPKSGHDTVSWYQQALGQGPQFIFQYYEEEERQRGNFPDRFSGHQFPNYSSELNVNALLLGDSALYLCASSLDRYYGYTFGSGTRLTVV.

V is TRBV6-1 and J is TRBJ2-2; D possibly corresponds to TRBD2 (7 bases). Looked up from germline, CDR1 is MNHNS and CDR2 is SASEGT. V lost 5 bases and J 5 bases, leaving 15 bases between the germline ends. CDR3 length: 15 amino acids. The CDR3 coding sequence is TGTGCCAGCAGTTGGGGAGGGGGGGCTACCGGGGAGCTGTTTTTT. Translating gives CASSWGGGATGELFF.

The chain is built from TRBV7-2 and TRBJ2-3; 7 nucleotides line up with TRBD2. This CDR3 has 16 amino acids. CDR1 and CDR2 from the germline V gene are SGHTA and FQGNSA. V dropped 3 bases and J dropped 6; count of bases not matched to a gene: 12. CDR3 protein: CASSLGYGGRVDTQYF. The CDR3, as DNA: TGTGCCAGCAGCTTGGGCTATGGGGGGAGGGTGGATACGCAGTATTTT.

The chain uses TRBV7-2 and TRBJ2-3; perhaps TRBD2 as D (7 bases). CDR3 length: 15 amino acids. Trimming removed 8 bases from V and 1 base from J, with 16 bases in between. The germline V gene encodes CDR1 SGHTA and CDR2 FQGNSA. CDR3 amino acids: CASGLGGGGTDTQYF. DNA of the CDR3: TGTGCCAGCGGCCTGGGGGGGGGCGGCACAGATACGCAGTATTTT.

The sample holds one count of this clone. The genes are TRBV28 and TRBJ2-7, with 12 nucleotides matching TRBD1. The trim removed 6 bases at V and 3 bases at J, leaving 6 bases unmatched. In germline, CDR1 is MDHEN, CDR2 SYDVKM. CDR3 length: 15 residues. CDR3 sequence: CASRLGTGGFYEQYF. CDR3 DNA: TGTGCCAGCAGGCTCGGGACAGGGGGCTTCTACGAGCAGTACTTC.

The sample holds one count of this clone. V usage is TRBV19 and J usage is TRBJ2-3; possible D gene TRBD2, 6 bases. Trimming shortened V by 7 bases and J by 0 bases, and 14 bases separated the two germline ends. The CDR3 covers 15 residues. CDR1 and CDR2 from the germline V gene are LNHDA and SQIVND (reference sequence). The CDR3 nucleotides read TGTGCCAGTACTCTTACTAGCACCAGCACAGATACGCAGTATTTT. Its translation is CASTLTSTSTDTQYF.

Here the CDR3 reads CASSPSGGAHEQYF. DNA of the CDR3: TGCGCCAGCAGCCCTAGCGGGGGGGCCCACGAGCAGTACTTC. The chain uses TRBV4-1 and TRBJ2-7; 12 bases fit TRBD2. CDR3 length: 14 residues. The germline V gene encodes CDR1 MGHRA and CDR2 YSYEKL. The V and J ends lost 4 bases and 5 bases, in that order; junction bases with no gene match: 3.

V is TRBV4-1 and J is TRBJ2-7; D uncertain. In germline, CDR1 is MGHRA, CDR2 YSYEKL. The CDR3 totals 15 residues. V dropped 0 bases and J dropped 0 bases, with 9 bases sitting between them. DNA of the CDR3: TGCGCCAGCAGCCAAGAACCCAGTTCCTCCTACGAGCAGTACTTC. Protein sequence: CASSQEPSSSYEQYF.

In DNA form, the CDR3 reads TGTGCCACCAGTCAGGGGGCGAGGGAGCAGTACTTC. Its protein product is CATSQGAREQYF. V gene TRBV24-1 combines with J gene TRBJ2-7; 8 nucleotides match TRBD1. This CDR3 comprises 12 residues. CDR1 KGHDR and CDR2 SFDVKD come from the germline V gene. After removal of 6 bases from V and 7 bases from J, the junction contained 4 bases not matched to a gene.

This chain joins TRBV20-1 and TRBJ1-1; D is possibly TRBD1 (5 bases). The CDR3 contains 13 residues. Germline V CDR1 and CDR2: DFQATT, SNEGSKA (reference sequence). The V and J ends lost 3 bases and 5 bases respectively, with 13 bases between them. The CDR3 sequence: CSASYGGGTEAFF. DNA for the CDR3: TGCAGTGCTAGTTACGGGGGTGGTACTGAAGCTTTCTTT.

The chain links TRBV24-1 to TRBJ1-1, with D possibly being TRBD1 (6 bases). The CDR3 has 12 amino acids. V was trimmed by 3 bases and J by 11 bases, leaving 12 bases between them. Germline V lookup: CDR1 KGHDR, CDR2 SFDVKD. In DNA, the CDR3 is TGTGCCACCAGTGATCCGGGGCAGGGGGCTTTCTTT. The encoded protein is CATSDPGQGAFF.

V usage is TRBV4-1 and J usage is TRBJ2-7; TRBD2 is a possible D gene (5 bases). Germline assignment: CDR1 MGHRA and CDR2 YSYEKL. The V gene lost 3 bases and the J gene lost 4 bases, with 10 bases spanning the gap. The CDR3 runs 13 residues. DNA of the CDR3: TGCGCCAGCAGCCAGTCCCCGGGATACGAGCAGTACTTC. Its translation: CASSQSPGYEQYF.

In the case of this clone: In the same sample, other DNA sequences code for this CDR3. V and J are TRBV6-2 or TRBV6-3 and TRBJ2-7, with 11 bases matching TRBD1. Germline CDR1 is MNHEY and CDR2 is SVGEGT. There are 16 residues in the CDR3. Trimming took 5 bases from V and 1 from J; bases not matched to a gene: 7. The CDR3 DNA is TGTGCCAGCAGTCTTGCTGGGACAGGGGGATCCTACGAGCAGTACTTC. Protein product: CASSLAGTGGSYEQYF.

The CDR3 DNA sequence: TGCGCCAGTAGTACAGGGATAGGGACCCAGTACTTC. Translated: CASSTGIGTQYF. The chain combines TRBV10-2 with TRBJ2-5, with D possibly TRBD1 on 6 matching bases. The CDR3 covers 12 residues. The germline gives CDR1 WSHSY, CDR2 SAAADI. Trimming stripped 9 bases from V and 7 bases from J, with 15 bases between.

J is TRBJ1-2 and V is TRBV7-9; no clear D. This CDR3 contains 14 residues. The germline V gene encodes CDR1 SEHNR and CDR2 FQNEAQ (reference sequence). Trimming pared 5 bases from V and 4 bases from J, leaving 14 bases between. CDR3 in DNA: TGTGCCAGCAGCCCGGACTGGCTCGCCTATGGCTACACCTTC. The encoded protein is CASSPDWLAYGYTF.

The genes are TRBV5-1 and TRBJ2-1; 8 nucleotides align to TRBD2. The CDR3 runs 15 residues. Per germline, CDR1 SGHRS and CDR2 YFSETQ. J was trimmed by 4 bases and V by 3 bases; bases with no gene match: 6. The CDR3 nucleotides read TGCGCCAGCAGCTCCAACGGGGGGGCATACAATGAGCAGTTCTTC. It encodes CASSSNGGAYNEQFF. The whole variable domain, filled in from reference TRBV5-1 and TRBJ2-1, reads KAGVTQTPRYLIKTRGQQVTLSCSPISGHRSVSWYQQTPGQGLQFLFEYFSETQRNKGNFPGRFSGRQFSNSRSEMNVSTLELGDSALYLCASSSNGGAYNEQFFGPGTRLTVL.

The chain is built from TRBV21-1 and TRBJ2-7; the D segment call TRBD2 is taken from the table without a DNA check. TRBV21-1 is annotated as a pseudogene. The CDR3 is 11 amino acids. The CDR3 reads CASSKGDEQYF. The CDR3 DNA sequence: TGTGCCAGCAGCAAAGGCGACGAGCAGTACTTC.

The chain has TRBV10-2 and TRBJ2-2; 8 bases agree with TRBD1. Germline CDR1 reads WSHSY; CDR2 reads SAAADI. Trimming at V came to 10 bases and at J to 3 bases, leaving 7 bases not matched to a gene. The CDR3 sequence is 14 residues long. CDR3: CATADRVYTGELFF. The CDR3 DNA sequence: TGCGCCACCGCGGACAGGGTGTACACCGGGGAGCTGTTTTTT.

This chain uses TRBV5-1 with TRBJ2-2, with 10 bases lining up with TRBD1. The CDR3 consists of 16 residues. V gave up 4 bases and J gave up 4 bases; unmatched junction bases: 7. The germline V gene encodes CDR1 SGHRS and CDR2 YFSETQ. In DNA, the CDR3 is TGCGCCAGCAGCCCGGGACAGGGGATGGCCACCGGGGAGCTGTTTTTT. Protein: CASSPGQGMATGELFF.